This T cell receptor (beta chain) came from a study of identifying expanded T cells in peripheral blood. Study-wide points: Roughly two-week clone count variance significantly increased as total template count grew. Over about two and four weeks, about 16 and 20 clones changed, versus 1.2 between replicates.

Collection occurred without any documented infections or immune events in donors. Produced via immunoSEQ multiplex PCR; TCRdb's table is partial and in-frame only. The sample lists about 52,000 clones, approximately 86% seen once, with around 13% in the top ten. Germline values: CDR1 MNHEY, CDR2 SVGAGI. This CDR3 has 13 residues. V was cut by 7 bases and J by 1 base, with 10 bases left in between. Of note for this clone: Its specificity is unknown.

The source is a person aged 18-70 years in good health. The sequencing input was blood. This rearrangement joins TRBV6-5 to TRBJ1-1; the D is unclear. The CDR3 reads CASTNFGNTEAFF. The CDR3 region has the DNA TGTGCCAGCACCAACTTTGGGAACACTGAAGCTTTCTTT.